The entry below describes one TCR beta chain. Its antigen is still unknown. The sample originates from a study of T-cell reconstitution after alpha-beta-depleted transplantation in children. Findings and caveats of the study: Among T cells one year after transplant, newly produced cells accounted for most counts and diversity. High day-60 TCRbeta diversity in some patients came from surviving recipient T cells and thymic progenitors. The study reportedly traced alpha-beta T cells about two months after transplant to several hundred expanded graft clones.

CDR3 length equals 12 residues. CDR1 and CDR2 (germline): SGHAT, FQNNGV. Trimming took off 6 bases at V and 1 base at J, with 6 bases between the two ends. The authors prepared the TCRbeta library with unique molecular identifiers. TCRdb ran MiXCR on the PCR reads and lists one entry per CDR3 protein. The table shows around 600,000 distinct CDR3 sequences, with under 25% occurring only once. The specimen comprised PBMCs, mostly from graft donor cells, sampled 360 days after TCRalphabeta/CD19-depleted stem cell transplant. The genes are TRBV11-2 and TRBJ2-5; D ambiguous. This TCR derives from a boy younger than two who had a stem cell transplant for acute myeloid leukemia, so the T cells may come from the graft donor. The CDR3 DNA sequence: TGTGCCAGCAGACAGACCCAAGAGACCCAGTACTTC. Protein sequence: CASRQTQETQYF. Drawing the rest from reference TRBV11-2 and TRBJ2-5, the complete variable domain is EAGVAQSPRYKIIEKRQSVAFWCNPISGHATLYWYQQILGQGPKLLIQFQNNGVVDDSQLPKDRFSAERLKGVDSTLKIQPAKLEDSAVYLCASRQTQETQYFGPGTRLLVL.